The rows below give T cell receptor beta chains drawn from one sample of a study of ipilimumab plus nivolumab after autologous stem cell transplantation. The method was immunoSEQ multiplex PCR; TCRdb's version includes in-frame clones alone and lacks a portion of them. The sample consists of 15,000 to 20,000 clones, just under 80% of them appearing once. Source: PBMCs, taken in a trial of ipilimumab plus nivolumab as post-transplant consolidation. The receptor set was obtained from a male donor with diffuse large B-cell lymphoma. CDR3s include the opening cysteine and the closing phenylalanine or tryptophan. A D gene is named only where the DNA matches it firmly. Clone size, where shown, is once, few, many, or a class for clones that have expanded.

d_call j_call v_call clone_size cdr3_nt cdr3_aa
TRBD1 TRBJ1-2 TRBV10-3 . TGTGCCATCAGTGAGTCCCGGACAGGGTTCGGTGGCTACACCTTC CAISESRTGFGGYTF
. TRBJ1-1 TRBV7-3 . TGTGCCAGCTCCCGGGTAAGGGGCACTGAAGCTTTCTTT CASSRVRGTEAFF
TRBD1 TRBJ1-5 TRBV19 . TGTGCCAGTAGTATAGGGGACCGGGACAGGGGCGCGCAGCCCCAGCATTTT CASSIGDRDRGAQPQHF
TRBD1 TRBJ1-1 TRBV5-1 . TGCGCCAGCAGCACCGGACAGGGTTTAGCTTTCTTT CASSTGQGLAFF
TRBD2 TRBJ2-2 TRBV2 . TGTGCCAGCAGTGATGCGGGGCTAGCGGGCACCGGGGAGCTGTTTTTT CASSDAGLAGTGELFF
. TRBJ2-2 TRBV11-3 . TGTGCCAGCAGCTTACTCAGGGGCACCGGGGAGCTGTTTTTT CASSLLRGTGELFF
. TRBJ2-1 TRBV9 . TGTGCCAGCAGCCCTAATGCAGCCTACACCTACAATGAGCAGTTCTTC CASSPNAAYTYNEQFF
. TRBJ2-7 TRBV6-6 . TGTGCCAGCGCCCCTGGAGGGGACGAGCAGTACTTC CASAPGGDEQYF
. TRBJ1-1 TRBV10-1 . TGCGCCAGCCAGATGGACGGGAACACTGAAGCTTTCTTT CASQMDGNTEAFF
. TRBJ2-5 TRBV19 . TGTGCCAGTAGTATGCCAGGGACACAAGAGACCCAGTACTTC CASSMPGTQETQYF
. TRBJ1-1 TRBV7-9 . TGTGCCAGCAGCTTGGAGTATGAAGCTTTCTTT CASSLEYEAFF
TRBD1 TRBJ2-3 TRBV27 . TGTGCCAGCAGTCCCGGGGACAGGGGGATTTTAGATACGCAGTATTTT CASSPGDRGILDTQYF
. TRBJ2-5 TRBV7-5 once TGTGCCAGCAGTTTAAAGCGGGGGAGGGAGACCCAGTACTTC CASSLKRGRETQYF
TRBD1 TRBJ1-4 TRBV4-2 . TGTGCCAGCAGCCCCCGGGACAGAGGTAATGAAAAACTGTTTTTT CASSPRDRGNEKLFF
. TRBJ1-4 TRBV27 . TGTGCCAGCAGTTTATACAGGCAGACTGAAAAACTGTTTTTT CASSLYRQTEKLFF
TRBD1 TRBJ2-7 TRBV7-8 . TGTGCCAGCAGCCAGACTAGGGGACAGGGACACGAGCAGTACTTC CASSQTRGQGHEQYF
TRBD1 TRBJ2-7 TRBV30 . TGTGCCTGGAGACAGGGGTGGGCCTACGAGCAGTACTTC CAWRQGWAYEQYF
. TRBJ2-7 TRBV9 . TGTGCCAGCAGCGCTGAAGGTTTGGGGGACGAGCAGTACTTC CASSAEGLGDEQYF
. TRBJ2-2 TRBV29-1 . TGCAGCGGAGGACCTAAGACCGGGGAGCTGTTTTTT CSGGPKTGELFF
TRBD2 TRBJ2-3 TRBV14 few TGTGCCAGCAGCCCCACCCGGGCCGGGACTAGCGTGAGAGATACGCAGTATTTT CASSPTRAGTSVRDTQYF
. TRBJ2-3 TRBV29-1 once TGCAGCGTTGAAGAGGCCGTCCCCGATACGCAGTATTTT CSVEEAVPDTQYF
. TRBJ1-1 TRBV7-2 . TGTGCCAGCAGCTTATCCCAGGGGAGAAACACTGAAGCTTTCTTT CASSLSQGRNTEAFF